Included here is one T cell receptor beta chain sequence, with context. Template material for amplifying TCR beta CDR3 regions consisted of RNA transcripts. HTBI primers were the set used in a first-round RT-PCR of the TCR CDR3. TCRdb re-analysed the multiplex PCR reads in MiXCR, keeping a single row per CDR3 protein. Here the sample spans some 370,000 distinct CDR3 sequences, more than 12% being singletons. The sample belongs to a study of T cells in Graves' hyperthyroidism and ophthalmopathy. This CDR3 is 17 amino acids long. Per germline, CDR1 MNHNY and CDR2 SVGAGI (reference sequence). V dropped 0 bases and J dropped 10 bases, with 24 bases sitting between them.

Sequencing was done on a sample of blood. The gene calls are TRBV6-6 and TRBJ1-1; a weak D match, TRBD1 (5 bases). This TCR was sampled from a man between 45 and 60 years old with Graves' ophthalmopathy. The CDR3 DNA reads TGTGCCAGCAGTTACTCGAGTTTGGGTGCACAGGACGTGCGAGCTTTCTTT. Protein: CASSYSSLGAQDVRAFF.